The next 8 T cell receptor beta chains were all read from a single sample in a study of OX40 agonist ivuxolimab in advanced cancers. Clones were read by immunoSEQ multiplex PCR, and TCRdb kept only the in-frame ones, dropping some. The data show around 80,000 clones, with approximately 84% seen just once and around 7.8% held by the top ten. The sample here was CD4+ or CD8+ T cells sorted from blood, taken in a trial of the OX40 agonist ivuxolimab. The receptor set was obtained from an adult with an advanced solid tumor such as melanoma, head and neck, liver or kidney cancer.

The table lists this clone with a few counts. The CDR3 DNA reads TGTGCCAGCAGCTTGGGGAGGGGCTACAATGAGCAGTTCTTC. Protein product: CASSLGRGYNEQFF. The chain uses TRBV5-6 and TRBJ2-1; the D gene is possibly TRBD2 (6 bases). Per germline, CDR1 SGHDT and CDR2 YYEEEE. The CDR3 runs 14 residues. V lost 0 bases to trimming and J lost 3 bases, with 7 bases between them.

The V gene is TRBV14, the J gene TRBJ1-4; a weak D match, TRBD1 (5 bases). Germline V CDR1 and CDR2: SGHDN, FVKESK. CDR3 length: 15 residues. The V end was cut by 1 base, the J end by 7 bases, with 13 bases between. CDR3 protein: CASSQVGMGVEKLFF. Written as DNA, the CDR3 is TGTGCCAGCAGCCAAGTGGGGATGGGGGTTGAAAAACTGTTTTTT.

The chain has TRBV2 and TRBJ2-1; the D gene is possibly TRBD1 (6 bases). The CDR3 is made up of 16 amino acids. Germline CDR1 SNHLY, CDR2 FYNNEI. The V gene lost 6 bases and the J gene lost 4 bases, with 19 bases spanning the gap. The CDR3 region has the DNA TGTGCCAGCAGCCCTCAACAGGCAGGGGTATACAATGAGCAGTTCTTC. It yields the protein CASSPQQAGVYNEQFF.

The chain is built from TRBV7-2 and TRBJ1-2; D remains unclear. V gave up 5 bases and J gave up 2 bases, with 15 bases separating them. Per the germline V gene, CDR1 is SGHTA and CDR2 is FQGNSA. This CDR3 is built from 15 residues. For the CDR3, the DNA is TGTGCCAGCAGCCCTTATCCAGCCTTAAACTATGGCTACACCTTC. Encoded protein: CASSPYPALNYGYTF.

Note on this clone: This sample includes further DNA sequences coding for the same CDR3. This sequence joins TRBV11-3 and TRBJ2-4; a possible D gene is TRBD1 (6 bases). The CDR3 runs 16 residues. Germline CDR1 is SGHNT and CDR2 is YENEEA. Trimming took 1 base from V and 1 from J, leaving 11 bases between them. The CDR3, as DNA: TGTGCCAGCAGCTTAGCTCAGGGGTTGGCCAAAAACATTCAGTACTTC. This translates into CASSLAQGLAKNIQYF.

In this sample, this clone turned up once. The gene calls are TRBV6-1 and TRBJ1-3, with D unresolved. CDR1 MNHNS and CDR2 SASEGT come from the germline V gene. V shed 8 bases and J shed 0 bases, with 14 bases lying between them. This CDR3 has 15 amino acids. Here the CDR3 reads CASVGKQYSGNTIYF. In DNA form, the CDR3 reads TGTGCCAGCGTAGGAAAGCAGTACTCTGGAAACACCATATATTTT.

The rearrangement uses TRBV2 and TRBJ2-7; D is uncertain. In germline, CDR1 is SNHLY, CDR2 FYNNEI. The CDR3 has 12 amino acids. V lost 6 bases to trimming and J lost 4 bases, with 10 bases between them. CDR3 nucleotide sequence: TGTGCCAGCAGAGGCACCCAGTACGAGCAGTACTTC. It codes for CASRGTQYEQYF.

Turning to this clone: The same CDR3 is also encoded by other DNA sequences in this sample. The V gene is TRBV30, the J gene TRBJ1-5; D is unclear. CDR1 and CDR2 from the germline V gene are GTSNPN and SVGIG (reference sequence). V gave up 1 base and J gave up 0 bases, with 4 bases separating them. The CDR3 runs 13 residues. The CDR3, as DNA: TGTGCCTGGAGTGGAGATAGCAATCAGCCCCAGCATTTT. Encoded protein: CAWSGDSNQPQHF.